This is a list of T cell receptor beta chains from one sample in a study of shared clonotypes between healthy human individuals. Data came from immunoSEQ multiplex PCR; TCRdb stores just in-frame clones and leaves some out. The table includes under 2,500,000 clones, approximately 94% detected once. The specimen was naive CD4+ T cells sorted from blood. These receptors all stem from a man younger than 30 in good health. Each CDR3 is given with its conserved first and last residue. Each record gives: J gene, clone size, D gene, V gene, CDR3 DNA, CDR3 protein. D genes are given only for firm matches. Clone size is not always given. Where it is, it says once, few, many or a class for expanded clones.

J: TRBJ1-6
size: -
D: TRBD1
V: TRBV14
DNA: TGTGCCAGCAGTTGGACAGGGAATTCACCCCTCCACTTT
CDR3: CASSWTGNSPLHF

J: TRBJ2-4
size: once
D: TRBD1
V: TRBV7-9
DNA: TGTGCCAGCAGCCGCGGACAGGGAGAAAACATTCAGTACTTC
CDR3: CASSRGQGENIQYF

J: TRBJ2-7
size: -
D: -
V: TRBV5-1
DNA: TGCGCCAGCAGGGTGGTCGGGACTGCCAATGACGAGCAGTACTTC
CDR3: CASRVVGTANDEQYF

J: TRBJ2-5
size: -
D: TRBD2
V: TRBV29-1
DNA: TGCAGCGTTGTGGGACTAGCGGCCCAAGAGACCCAGTACTTC
CDR3: CSVVGLAAQETQYF

J: TRBJ2-3
size: -
D: TRBD1
V: TRBV6-4
DNA: TGTGCCAGCAGTGACGTAGGGACAGACTCTTGGACGCAGTATTTT
CDR3: CASSDVGTDSWTQYF

J: TRBJ2-7
size: -
D: TRBD1
V: TRBV2
DNA: TGTGCCAGCAGTGAAGGACAGGGGATCTTGCCCTACGAGCAGTACTTC
CDR3: CASSEGQGILPYEQYF

J: TRBJ1-2
size: -
D: -
V: TRBV7-9
DNA: TGTGCCAGCAGCTTACGGACGCTAAACCCACGATATGGCTACACCTTC
CDR3: CASSLRTLNPRYGYTF

J: TRBJ2-7
size: -
D: TRBD1
V: TRBV5-6
DNA: TGTGCCAGCAGCCTCAGGGGGCGAAGCTACGAGCAGTACTTC
CDR3: CASSLRGRSYEQYF

J: TRBJ2-3
size: -
D: -
V: TRBV7-2
DNA: TGTGCCAGCAGCTTAGCCGCGTGGGGAGGGGGTATCACAGATACGCAGTATTTT
CDR3: CASSLAAWGGGITDTQYF

J: TRBJ2-1
size: -
D: -
V: TRBV18
DNA: TGTGCCAGCTCTCCCTCGGGGGCCTACAATGAGCAGTTCTTC
CDR3: CASSPSGAYNEQFF

J: TRBJ2-7
size: -
D: TRBD2
V: TRBV5-1
DNA: TGCGCCAGCAGCCCGGGTAGCGGGGGCTACGAGCAGTACTTC
CDR3: CASSPGSGGYEQYF

J: TRBJ1-5
size: -
D: -
V: TRBV25-1
DNA: TGTGCCAGCAGTGATCGGAGCAATCAGCCCCAGCATTTT
CDR3: CASSDRSNQPQHF

J: TRBJ2-5
size: once
D: -
V: TRBV6-6
DNA: TGTGCCAGCAGTTACTCCGCGACACAAGAGACCCAGTACTTC
CDR3: CASSYSATQETQYF

J: TRBJ1-4
size: once
D: -
V: TRBV6-1
DNA: TGTGCCAGTACCTGGGGGCAGCTTAATGAAAAACTGTTTTTT
CDR3: CASTWGQLNEKLFF

J: TRBJ2-7
size: -
D: TRBD2
V: TRBV5-1
DNA: TGCGCCAGCAGCCCGTCTAGCGGGGGGCACGAGCAGTACTTC
CDR3: CASSPSSGGHEQYF

J: TRBJ2-5
size: -
D: -
V: TRBV27
DNA: TGTGCCAGCAGTCTAGAAATTCGAGCGGCCGTGGTGTACTTC
CDR3: CASSLEIRAAVVYF

J: TRBJ1-6
size: -
D: -
V: TRBV10-3
DNA: TGTGCCATCAGTGACGTGTTTAGGAAACCCATTGGGTCACCCCTCCACTTT
CDR3: CAISDVFRKPIGSPLHF

J: TRBJ2-1
size: once
D: -
V: TRBV5-1
DNA: TGCGCCAGCAGCCTGAATGTCGGACAGTACAATGAGCAGTTCTTC
CDR3: CASSLNVGQYNEQFF

J: TRBJ2-1
size: -
D: TRBD1
V: TRBV5-4
DNA: TGTGCCAGCAGCTTGGACAGGGGCCCCTACAATGAGCAGTTCTTC
CDR3: CASSLDRGPYNEQFF

J: TRBJ1-4
size: -
D: -
V: TRBV20-1
DNA: TGCAGCATGGGGAGGGGCCTGGAACTGTTTTTT
CDR3: CSMGRGLELFF

J: TRBJ2-2
size: -
D: TRBD2
V: TRBV5-1
DNA: TGCGCCAGCAGCATCGGGACTAGCGGTCGGACCGGGGAGCTGTTTTTT
CDR3: CASSIGTSGRTGELFF

J: TRBJ2-5
size: -
D: TRBD2
V: TRBV7-3
DNA: TGTGCCAGCAGCCTGGGACTAGCGGGGGGGCGTGAGACCCAGTACTTC
CDR3: CASSLGLAGGRETQYF

J: TRBJ2-7
size: -
D: TRBD2
V: TRBV7-2
DNA: TGTGCCAGCAGCATACTAGCGGGGCCCTACGAGCAGTACTTC
CDR3: CASSILAGPYEQYF

J: TRBJ1-3
size: -
D: -
V: TRBV9
DNA: TGTGCCAGCAGCACGGACGGCACTGTCATATATTTT
CDR3: CASSTDGTVIYF

J: TRBJ1-1
size: -
D: -
V: TRBV16
DNA: TGTGCCAGCAGCCCAACCGGACAGCTGAACACTGAAGCTTTCTTT
CDR3: CASSPTGQLNTEAFF

J: TRBJ2-1
size: -
D: -
V: TRBV29-1
DNA: TGCAGCGTTGAGGAGTTCCGGGACTGGTACTACAATGAGCAGTTCTTC
CDR3: CSVEEFRDWYYNEQFF

J: TRBJ2-2
size: once
D: TRBD2
V: TRBV7-3
DNA: TGTGCCAGCAGTCATTCGGGACTAGCGGGGATGGGGACCGGGGAGCTGTTTTTT
CDR3: CASSHSGLAGMGTGELFF

J: TRBJ2-5
size: -
D: -
V: TRBV7-2
DNA: TGTGCCAGCAGCTTAGTAAGTGGGACCACTGAAGAGACCCAGTACTTC
CDR3: CASSLVSGTTEETQYF

J: TRBJ1-4
size: -
D: TRBD1
V: TRBV7-9
DNA: TGTGCCAGCAGCTCGGACAGGATGGGTGAAAAACTGTTTTTT
CDR3: CASSSDRMGEKLFF

J: TRBJ1-5
size: -
D: -
V: TRBV19
DNA: TGTGCCAGTAGTATTCGGGGTGCCGTCCAGCCCCAGCATTTT
CDR3: CASSIRGAVQPQHF

J: TRBJ1-5
size: -
D: -
V: TRBV15
DNA: TGTGCCACCAGCAGGTTTCAAACAGGGTATCAGCCCCAGCATTTT
CDR3: CATSRFQTGYQPQHF

J: TRBJ2-7
size: -
D: TRBD1
V: TRBV6-5
DNA: TGTGCCAGCAGCCGCGGACAGGGCGCTGGCGAGCAGTACTTC
CDR3: CASSRGQGAGEQYF

J: TRBJ2-7
size: -
D: TRBD2
V: TRBV7-2
DNA: TGTGCCAGCAGTTCCGGGACTATGACCTACGAGCAGTACTTC
CDR3: CASSSGTMTYEQYF

J: TRBJ2-5
size: -
D: -
V: TRBV18
DNA: TGTGCCAGCTCACCAGTAACAGGGAACGCTCAAGAGACCCAGTACTTC
CDR3: CASSPVTGNAQETQYF

J: TRBJ2-5
size: -
D: -
V: TRBV6-5
DNA: TGTGCCAGCATTCCCGGACAGTCGTACCAAGAGACCCAGTACTTC
CDR3: CASIPGQSYQETQYF

J: TRBJ1-2
size: -
D: TRBD1
V: TRBV4-3
DNA: TGCGCCAGCAGCCTAGACAGGGCGGGCTATGGCTACACCTTC
CDR3: CASSLDRAGYGYTF

J: TRBJ2-2
size: -
D: -
V: TRBV12-2
DNA: TGTGCAAGTCGCTTAGATGGACTAGCGGGAGGTACCGGGGAGCTGTTTTTT
CDR3: CASRLDGLAGGTGELFF

J: TRBJ2-3
size: -
D: TRBD2
V: TRBV5-1
DNA: TGCGCCAGCAGTTCTAGCGGACTAGATACGCAGTATTTT
CDR3: CASSSSGLDTQYF

J: TRBJ2-7
size: -
D: TRBD2
V: TRBV6-1
DNA: TGTGCCAGCAGTGACGTGACTAGCGGCTACGAGCAGTACTTC
CDR3: CASSDVTSGYEQYF

J: TRBJ1-3
size: -
D: -
V: TRBV5-4
DNA: TGTGCCAGCAGCCTAGACGGGTACTCTGGAAACACCATATATTTT
CDR3: CASSLDGYSGNTIYF

J: TRBJ2-7
size: once
D: -
V: TRBV5-6
DNA: TGTGCCAGCAGCCCCGCCCCAGGGGGACTCTACGAGCAGTACTTC
CDR3: CASSPAPGGLYEQYF

J: TRBJ2-2
size: -
D: -
V: TRBV7-6
DNA: TGTGCCAGCAGCTTAGGGCCGGCCGGGGGTGTCGGGGAGCTGTTTTTT
CDR3: CASSLGPAGGVGELFF

J: TRBJ1-1
size: -
D: -
V: TRBV5-1
DNA: TGCGCCAGCAGCTTGGCAGTAGTGAACACTGAAGCTTTCTTT
CDR3: CASSLAVVNTEAFF

J: TRBJ2-7
size: -
D: -
V: TRBV19
DNA: TGTGCCAGTAGCAAAAAGCCTTCTCCCAACTACGAGCAGTACTTC
CDR3: CASSKKPSPNYEQYF

J: TRBJ1-2
size: -
D: -
V: TRBV28
DNA: TGTGCCAGCAAAGACCCCTTGGGGGGCTACACCTTC
CDR3: CASKDPLGGYTF

J: TRBJ2-7
size: -
D: TRBD1
V: TRBV19
DNA: TGTGCCAGTAGTCCGAGGCGGGGACAGGGACCCTCCTACGAGCAGTACTTC
CDR3: CASSPRRGQGPSYEQYF

J: TRBJ1-2
size: -
D: -
V: TRBV29-1
DNA: TGCAGCGTTGAAGGAGGTCAGCCCTCTAACTATGGCTACACCTTC
CDR3: CSVEGGQPSNYGYTF

J: TRBJ2-2
size: -
D: -
V: TRBV10-1
DNA: TGCGTAAAATCCGGGACAACGAACACCGGGGAGCTGTTTTTT
CDR3: CVKSGTTNTGELFF

J: TRBJ2-4
size: -
D: -
V: TRBV11-2
DNA: TGTGCCAGCAGCCCCTCGACAGGTGGGCTAGCCAAAAACATTCAGTACTTC
CDR3: CASSPSTGGLAKNIQYF

J: TRBJ1-6
size: -
D: -
V: TRBV5-1
DNA: TGCGCCAGCAGCACACGTGGGTGGAATTCACCCCTCCACTTT
CDR3: CASSTRGWNSPLHF

J: TRBJ2-6
size: -
D: -
V: TRBV18
DNA: TGTGCCAGCTCATCCGCCTCTGGGGCCAACGTCCTGACTTTC
CDR3: CASSSASGANVLTF

J: TRBJ2-1
size: -
D: -
V: TRBV7-2
DNA: TGTGCCAGCAGCTTAAGAACGGACAGCTACAATGAGCAGTTCTTC
CDR3: CASSLRTDSYNEQFF